This T cell receptor (beta chain) was captured by sequencing in a study of blood T cells in healthy people across ages. Primed by a sample-barcoded 5' primer and a J-beta primer mix, a second PCR proceeded for roughly 7 to 12 cycles. TCRdb reanalysed the 5' RACE reads using MiXCR and keeps one entry per CDR3 protein. The repertoire has about 730,000 distinct CDR3 sequences, roughly 45% of them found once; the top ten carry 20% to 25%. Comments on this clonotype: What it binds is unknown.

Findings of the study overall: Age brought a roughly linear fall in TCR beta diversity measured per million T cells.

Isolating PBMCs gave at least 6 million of these cells per sample. This clonotype originated in a woman between 55 and 75 years old in good health. The source material was blood.

CDR3: CASSQGAGATYNEQFF. CDR3 DNA: TGCGCCAGCAGCCAAGGCGCGGGCGCGACCTACAATGAGCAGTTCTTC. The genes are TRBV4-3 and TRBJ2-1; maybe TRBD2 (5 bases). V was shortened by 1 base and J by 2 bases, with 12 bases between the two germline ends. This CDR3 is 16 amino acids long. Germline CDR1 and CDR2: LGHNA and YSLEER.